The 4 T cell receptor beta chains reported below all come from one sample, sequenced in a study of blood T cell repertoires in COVID-19. The assay was immunoSEQ multiplex PCR, and TCRdb's table has in-frame clones only and misses some. The table lists more than 300,000 clones, around 80% of them singletons. Sequencing was carried out using peripheral blood. Source of these receptors: a woman in her fifties or sixties with acute or convalescent COVID-19.

The CDR3 DNA is TGTGCCAGCAGCTTAGATAATAGTGGGCAGTTCTTC. This codes for CASSLDNSGQFF. The chain couples TRBV5-4 to TRBJ2-1; D remains unclear. Looked up from germline, CDR1 is SGHNT and CDR2 is YYREEE (reference sequence). This CDR3 has 12 amino acids. Between the trimmed V and J ends, which lost 2 bases and 12 bases, there was a span of 12 bases.

In its sample, this clone was seen once. The V call is TRBV5-8, the J call TRBJ1-1; TRBD1 is a possible D gene (5 bases). The germline V and J ends were trimmed by 7 bases and 4 bases, with 8 bases remaining between them. The CDR3 is 11 amino acids. Germline CDR1 is SGHTS and CDR2 is YDEGEE. The CDR3 region is CASPGGTEAFF. In nucleotides, the CDR3 is TGTGCCAGCCCGGGGGGCACTGAAGCTTTCTTT.

The sample holds one count of this clone. V usage is TRBV7-8 and J usage is TRBJ2-1; no reliable D call. Trimming pared 1 base from V and 7 bases from J, leaving 11 bases between. The germline gives CDR1 SGHVS, CDR2 FQNEAQ. This CDR3 spans 14 amino acids. The CDR3 reads CASSLEARKNEQFF. CDR3 DNA: TGTGCCAGCAGCTTAGAGGCTAGAAAAAATGAGCAGTTCTTC.

This sequence joins TRBV30 and TRBJ1-3; no firm D call. The CDR3 spans 13 residues. Per the germline V gene, CDR1 is GTSNPN and CDR2 is SVGIG (reference sequence). Trimming pared 3 bases from V and 4 bases from J, leaving 10 bases between. The CDR3 nucleotides read TGTGCCTGGAGAATCCACGCGGGAAACACCATATATTTT. Its translation is CAWRIHAGNTIYF.